This TCR beta chain was sequenced during a study of cytomegalovirus exposure and HLA in healthy donors. Study at large: HLA-typed donors contributed around 85 million unique TCRs, which were held in an early data release. Study conclusions and caveats: Analysis performed later found under 20,000 TCR beta sequences associated with HLA alleles at 0.05 false discovery rate.

This CDR3 has 15 amino acids. Germline V gives CDR1 SNHLY, CDR2 FYNNEI. V lost 8 bases and J lost 6; bases outside the gene matches: 14. PCR was performed using 60 Vbeta and 13 Jbeta primers. Generated by immunoSEQ multiplex PCR, the TCRdb table keeps only in-frame clones and is missing some. The sample lists around 190,000 clones; 80% to 90% were seen once. A remark on this clone: Its specificity is not known.

The sequenced sample consisted of PBMCs. This sequence joins TRBV2 and TRBJ1-2; the match to TRBD1 covers 8 bases. This clonotype was sampled from a man aged 35 to 55 in good health and CMV-seropositive. The CDR3, as DNA: TGTGCCAGCGTGGGGGACAGGCTGGCGTATGATGGCTACACCTTC. It yields the protein CASVGDRLAYDGYTF.